The 17 T cell receptor beta chains below all came from one sample that was sequenced in a study of blood T cell repertoires in COVID-19. The repertoire was sequenced with immunoSEQ multiplex PCR; TCRdb's copy has only in-frame clones and lacks some. The sample has about 230,000 clones, 70% to 90% seen once. Sequences were obtained from peripheral blood. The receptors shown here come from a woman in her 70s with active or convalescent COVID-19.

The gene calls are TRBV7-2 and TRBJ1-2, with a tentative D call TRBD1 (5 bases). The V end was cut by 2 bases, the J end by 4 bases, with 8 bases between. The CDR3 length is 13 residues. Germline CDR1 SGHTA, CDR2 FQGNSA. CDR3 sequence (DNA): TGTGCCAGCAGCTTACAGGGATCCTATGGCTACACCTTC. This gives the protein CASSLQGSYGYTF. Drawing the rest from reference TRBV7-2 and TRBJ1-2, the complete variable domain is GAGVSQSPSNKVTEKGKDVELRCDPISGHTALYWYRQSLGQGLEFLIYFQGNSAPDKSGLPSDRFSAERTGGSVSTLTIQRTQQEDSAVYLCASSLQGSYGYTFGSGTRLTVV.

The chain uses TRBV7-2 and TRBJ1-2; D perhaps matches TRBD1 (5 bases). The CDR3 is 13 amino acids. The V and J ends lost 4 bases and 4 bases respectively, with 10 bases between them. Per germline, CDR1 SGHTA and CDR2 FQGNSA. As DNA, the CDR3 is TGTGCCAGCAGCTCGGGGGTAGGCTATGGCTACACCTTC. This codes for CASSSGVGYGYTF.

The CDR3 DNA follows: TGTGCCAGCAGCGTAGCTCCCCCGGCAGATACGCAGTATTTT. This gives the protein CASSVAPPADTQYF. The chain uses TRBV9 and TRBJ2-3; D ambiguous. Germline V gene data show CDR1 as SGDLS and CDR2 as YYNGEE. V lost 0 bases to trimming and J lost 4 bases, with 9 bases between them. This CDR3 is built from 14 residues.

V usage is TRBV5-4 and J usage is TRBJ2-3, with 9 nucleotides matching TRBD2. Trimming at V came to 2 bases and at J to 6 bases, leaving 4 bases not matched to a gene. There are 14 residues in the CDR3. Germline V lookup: CDR1 SGHNT, CDR2 YYREEE (reference sequence). The CDR3 is CASSFGGGADTQYF. Written as DNA, the CDR3 is TGTGCCAGCAGCTTCGGCGGGGGGGCCGATACGCAGTATTTT.

The V gene is TRBV6-6, the J gene TRBJ1-3, with a possible D match to TRBD1 (5 bases). CDR1 is MNHNY and CDR2 is SVGAGI in the germline V gene (reference sequence). V lost 0 bases, J lost 1 base, and 10 bases lay in between. This CDR3 contains 16 residues. Here the CDR3 DNA reads TGTGCCAGCAGTTACTCCATAGCAGGGTCTGGAAACACCATATATTTT. Amino acid sequence: CASSYSIAGSGNTIYF.

J is TRBJ1-6 and V is TRBV12-3 or TRBV12-4; D ambiguous. V lost 5 bases, J lost 10 bases, and 12 bases lay in between. The CDR3 runs 13 residues. CDR3 bases: TGTGCCAGCAGTACATACACGGGGTCACCCCTCCACTTT. Translated, it gives CASSTYTGSPLHF.

V and J are TRBV5-1 and TRBJ1-6; perhaps TRBD1 as D (6 bases). Looked up from germline, CDR1 is SGHRS and CDR2 is YFSETQ. V was pared by 6 bases and J by 7 bases, with 14 bases between. CDR3 length: 14 amino acids. The CDR3 DNA is TGCGCCAGCACCTCAGGGGAGGGAAATTCACCCCTCCACTTT. It encodes CASTSGEGNSPLHF.

The CDR3: CAWSLQVSPLHF. CDR3 nucleotides: TGTGCCTGGAGTCTCCAGGTATCACCCCTCCACTTT. The J gene is TRBJ1-6, the V gene TRBV30, with unresolved D. CDR3 length equals 12 residues. Trimming cost V 2 bases and J 10 bases, with 9 bases left between them. Germline V gene lookup returns CDR1 GTSNPN and CDR2 SVGIG (reference sequence).

This clone was observed once. The V gene is TRBV6-5, the J gene TRBJ2-3, with 7 bases that match TRBD2. CDR3 size: 13 residues. CDR1 MNHEY and CDR2 SVGAGI come from the germline V gene. The junction had 5 bases not matched to a gene; V was cut back by 8 bases and J by 3 bases. The CDR3 nucleotides read TGTGCCAGCCTGAGCGGGATGACAGATACGCAGTATTTT. This translates into CASLSGMTDTQYF.

The V call is TRBV3-1 (or the pseudogene TRBV3-2), the J call TRBJ2-1; D is possibly TRBD1 (6 bases). Germline V CDR1 and CDR2: LGHDT, YNNKEL (reference sequence). The CDR3 contains 14 residues. Trimming left V 0 bases short and J 4 bases short, with 7 bases between. The CDR3 reads CASSQEQGYNEQFF. The CDR3 DNA reads TGTGCCAGCAGCCAAGAACAGGGATACAATGAGCAGTTCTTC.

V and J are TRBV25-1 and TRBJ2-5; TRBD2 aligns across 9 bases. The V gene end was trimmed by 4 bases and the J gene end by 3 bases; junction bases not matched to a gene: 6. This CDR3 is 15 amino acids long. Germline V gene data show CDR1 as MGHDK and CDR2 as SYGVNS. CDR3 sequence: CASSGSGLAEETQYF. In nucleotides, the CDR3 is TGTGCCAGCAGTGGGTCGGGACTAGCTGAAGAGACCCAGTACTTC.

This sequence joins TRBV2 and TRBJ1-4; D is undetermined. The CDR3 is 11 amino acids. Looked up from germline, CDR1 is SNHLY and CDR2 is FYNNEI. Trimming removed 8 bases from V and 14 bases from J, with 15 bases in between. The CDR3 DNA is TGTGCCAGCGGGTTAGAGGGAAGCCTGTTTTTT. This gives the protein CASGLEGSLFF.

The V gene is TRBV5-1, the J gene TRBJ2-7; 8 bases align to TRBD2. V was pared by 4 bases and J by 0 bases, with 9 bases of the junction left unmatched. Germline V gene data show CDR1 as SGHRS and CDR2 as YFSETQ. CDR3 length: 16 residues. This CDR3 is CASSRGGAGASYEQYF. The CDR3 bases are TGCGCCAGCAGCCGAGGGGGAGCGGGGGCCTCCTACGAGCAGTACTTC.

This clone turned up a few times. The rearrangement links TRBV7-6 to TRBJ1-4, with 9 bases that match TRBD1. Trimming cost V 5 bases and J 8 bases; bases outside gene matches: 12. This CDR3 comprises 16 residues. Germline V gene sequence: CDR1 SGHVS, CDR2 FNYEAQ. The CDR3 is CASSPTGGSGGEKLFF. The CDR3 DNA sequence: TGTGCCAGCAGCCCCACAGGGGGCAGTGGGGGAGAAAAACTGTTTTTT.

J is TRBJ2-1 and V is TRBV29-1; TRBD2 agrees at 9 bases. This CDR3 has 16 amino acids. Germline CDR1 is SQVTM and CDR2 is ANQGSEA. Trimming took 1 base from V and 8 from J; bases not matched to a gene: 12. CDR3 bases: TGCAGCGTTGAAGGGTTAGCGGGAGAAAGTGAGGATGAGCAGTTCTTC. Residues: CSVEGLAGESEDEQFF.

This sequence joins TRBV7-2 and TRBJ2-1; 12 bases line up with TRBD2. V lost 3 bases and J lost 6; bases outside the gene matches: 9. Germline loops: CDR1 SGHTA, CDR2 FQGNSA. The CDR3 sequence is 17 residues long. The CDR3 DNA follows: TGTGCCAGCAGCTTCTCTAGCGGGGGGGCCTCGCTCAATGAGCAGTTCTTC. It encodes CASSFSSGGASLNEQFF. Complete variable domain (other parts from reference TRBV7-2 and TRBJ2-1): GAGVSQSPSNKVTEKGKDVELRCDPISGHTALYWYRQSLGQGLEFLIYFQGNSAPDKSGLPSDRFSAERTGGSVSTLTIQRTQQEDSAVYLCASSFSSGGASLNEQFFGPGTRLTVL.

J is TRBJ1-6 and V is TRBV7-8; the match to TRBD1 covers 7 bases. CDR1 is SGHVS and CDR2 is FQNEAQ in the germline V gene. V lost 3 bases and J lost 5; bases outside the gene matches: 1. There are 14 residues in the CDR3. DNA for the CDR3: TGTGCCAGCAGCTTCGGGACAGATAATTCACCCCTCCACTTT. This gives the protein CASSFGTDNSPLHF. The full variable domain, with the rest looked up from reference TRBV7-8 and TRBJ1-6, is GAGVSQSPRYKVAKRGQDVALRCDPISGHVSLFWYQQALGQGPEFLTYFQNEAQLDKSGLPSDRFFAERPEGSVSTLKIQRTQQEDSAVYLCASSFGTDNSPLHFGNGTRLTVT.